This TCR beta chain is from a study of cytomegalovirus exposure and HLA in healthy donors. Study-wide findings and caveats: There was a cluster of highly shared sequence variants that was likely a sequencing artifact.

The germline CDR1 and CDR2 sequences are SNHLY and FYNNEI. V lost 11 bases and J lost 2, with 14 bases in between. CDR3 size: 13 residues. On this clone itself: Antigen unknown.

With 60 Vbeta and 13 Jbeta primers, the PCR was carried out. Some clones are missing from TCRdb's copy, which holds only in-frame ones; the method was immunoSEQ multiplex PCR. The sample has 150,000 to 200,000 clones, over 60% seen once. The source material was PBMCs. This sequence was found in a man aged 35-49 years in good health and CMV-seropositive. V and J are TRBV2 and TRBJ2-3, with D tentatively TRBD2 (6 bases). For the CDR3, the DNA is TGTGCCGGGACCCGGGACTCCACAGATACGCAGTATTTT. Translation: CAGTRDSTDTQYF.